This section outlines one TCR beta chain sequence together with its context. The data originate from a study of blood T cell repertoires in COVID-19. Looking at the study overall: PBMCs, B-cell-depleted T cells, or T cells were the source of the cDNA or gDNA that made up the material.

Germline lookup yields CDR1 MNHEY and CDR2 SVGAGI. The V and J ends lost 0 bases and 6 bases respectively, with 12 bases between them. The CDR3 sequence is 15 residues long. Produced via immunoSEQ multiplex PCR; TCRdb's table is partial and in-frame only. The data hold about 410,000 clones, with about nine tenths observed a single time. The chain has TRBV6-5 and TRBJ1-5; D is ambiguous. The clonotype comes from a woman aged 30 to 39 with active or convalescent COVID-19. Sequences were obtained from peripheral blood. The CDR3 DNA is TGTGCCAGCAGTTACTCCCCGGCGGGTAGTCAGCCCCAGCATTTT. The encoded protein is CASSYSPAGSQPQHF.